This T cell receptor (beta chain) was documented in a study of blood T cells in healthy people across ages. General study findings and limits: In older individuals, TCR beta diversity per million T cells was lower, falling roughly linearly with age.

Using a J-beta primer mix together with a sample-barcoded 5' primer, a second PCR was run for roughly 6 to 11 cycles. One entry per CDR3 protein, called by TCRdb with MiXCR from the 5' RACE reads. Of about 1.6 million distinct CDR3 sequences listed, around 36% were seen once; the top ten hold 11%. As regards this clonotype: Its antigen is undetermined.

This CDR3 spans 15 amino acids. Trimming removed 1 base at V and 3 bases at J, with 13 bases between. Germline V gives CDR1 LGHDT, CDR2 YNNKEL (reference sequence). This TCR was sampled from a woman aged 30 to 39 in good health. The specimen was blood. This chain links TRBV3-1 with TRBJ2-7; D is possibly TRBD1 or TRBD2 (7 bases each). The CDR3 DNA follows: TGTGCCAGCAGCCAAGGAGACAGGGAGGGCTACGAGCAGTACTTC. Residues: CASSQGDREGYEQYF.